A few counts support the clone carrying this T cell receptor (beta chain). Its cognate antigen is unknown. The data belong to a study of cytotoxic CD8 clonotypes in ibrutinib-treated CLL. General study findings and limits: Having risen at ibrutinib response, clonality had fallen back toward baseline by progression. There were few public clonotypes, and on treatment they contracted or stayed stable.

Sequencing used immunoSEQ multiplex PCR; TCRdb keeps in-frame clones, though not all of them. The repertoire holds about 140,000 clones, with over 75% as singletons. This material consisted of PBMCs, taken after 36 months of ibrutinib treatment. The TCR sequence derives from a human donor with chronic lymphocytic leukemia.

The CDR3 protein is CASSFDRGTEAFF. The CDR3 nucleotides are TGCGCCAGCAGCTTCGACAGGGGCACTGAAGCTTTCTTT. The V gene is TRBV5-1, the J gene TRBJ1-1, with 8 bases fitting TRBD1. CDR1 and CDR2 from the germline V gene are SGHRS and YFSETQ. J gave up 4 bases and V 2 bases, and 1 base lay outside the gene matches. The CDR3 contains 13 residues.